What follows is one T cell receptor beta chain and its context. The CDR3 has 16 residues. Germline CDR1 and CDR2: SGHRS and YFSETQ. Deletions cut 4 bases from V and 0 bases from J, with 13 bases between. The entry originates in a study of T cell changes during pregnancy in multiple sclerosis. Repertoires were generated with immunoSEQ multiplex PCR, while TCRdb's copy carries only in-frame clones and drops some. The table records some 45,000 clones, around 90% of them present only once. This receptor was taken from a female donor with multiple sclerosis, enrolled in a pregnancy study. This sample comprised CD4+ T cells from peripheral blood mononuclear cells, obtained after pregnancy. V gene TRBV5-1 combines with J gene TRBJ1-4; D might be TRBD1 (6 bases). CDR3 sequence reads: CASSPPDSSTNEKLFF. The CDR3 nucleotides read TGCGCCAGCAGCCCCCCGGACAGTTCAACTAATGAAAAACTGTTTTTT. The full variable domain, its missing parts supplied by reference TRBV5-1 and TRBJ1-4, is KAGVTQTPRYLIKTRGQQVTLSCSPISGHRSVSWYQQTPGQGLQFLFEYFSETQRNKGNFPGRFSGRQFSNSRSEMNVSTLELGDSALYLCASSPPDSSTNEKLFFGSGTQLSVL.